The sequence of this T cell receptor (beta chain) was determined in a study of T cell responses to AZD1222 COVID-19 vaccine. General study points: The study sampled repertoires only after the peak T cell response. Most donors were white British, females outnumbered males, and clonal diversity was possibly underestimated.

Concerning this clone: Its cognate antigen is unknown.

The CDR3 totals 16 residues. The ends lost 0 bases at V and 2 bases at J; junction bases unmatched: 0. The V gene's germline CDR1 is MNHEY and CDR2 SVGAGI. The table came from immunoSEQ multiplex PCR; TCRdb's copy has only in-frame clones and leaves some out. The table has over 130,000 clones, about 92% seen once. The chain combines TRBV6-5 with TRBJ2-1, with 11 bases identical to TRBD2. Sample: peripheral blood, taken 28 days after the second AZD1222 dose. This clonotype was sampled from an adult who received the AZD1222 COVID-19 vaccine. The CDR3 sequence is CASSYSGLAAYNEQFF. CDR3 coding DNA: TGTGCCAGCAGTTACTCGGGACTAGCGGCCTACAATGAGCAGTTCTTC.